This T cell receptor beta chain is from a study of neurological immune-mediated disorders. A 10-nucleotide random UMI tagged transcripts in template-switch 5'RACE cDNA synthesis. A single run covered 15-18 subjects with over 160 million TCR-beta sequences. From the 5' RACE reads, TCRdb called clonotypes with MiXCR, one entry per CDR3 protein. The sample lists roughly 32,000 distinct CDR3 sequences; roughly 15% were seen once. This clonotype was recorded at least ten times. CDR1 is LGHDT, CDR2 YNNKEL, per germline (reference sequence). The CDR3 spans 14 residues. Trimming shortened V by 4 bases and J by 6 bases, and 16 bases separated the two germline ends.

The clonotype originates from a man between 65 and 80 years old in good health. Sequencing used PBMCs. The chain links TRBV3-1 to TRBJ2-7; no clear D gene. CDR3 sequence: CASSRTLLAGEQYF. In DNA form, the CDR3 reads TGTGCCAGCAGCCGCACCCTCTTAGCCGGCGAGCAGTACTTC.